These 21 T cell receptor beta chains came from one sample sequenced in a study of shared clonotypes between healthy human individuals. Libraries were prepared by immunoSEQ multiplex PCR; TCRdb keeps only in-frame clonotypes and omits some of them. The sample has some 1.1 million clones, around 77% seen once; the top ten hold 0.89%. The sample comprised memory CD4+ T cells from PBMCs. Subset indicated: CD45RA-negative fraction. These receptors originate from a man aged 18-30 years in good health. Some clones in this sample may be carry-over from other donors' samples.

The V and J genes are TRBV9 and TRBJ2-5; 11 positions agree with TRBD1. The V and J ends lost 2 bases and 4 bases, in that order; junction bases with no gene match: 4. CDR3 length: 15 amino acids. CDR1 is SGDLS and CDR2 is YYNGEE in the germline V gene. Here the CDR3 reads CASSVSGTGGETQYF. In DNA, the CDR3 is TGTGCCAGCAGCGTTTCTGGGACAGGGGGAGAGACCCAGTACTTC.

Worth noting for this clone: Other DNA sequences in this sample translate to the same CDR3. The chain has TRBV5-1 and TRBJ2-1, with 7 bases that match TRBD2. In germline, CDR1 is SGHRS, CDR2 YFSETQ. This CDR3 spans 14 amino acids. V was clipped by 0 bases and J by 7 bases; unmatched bases: 4. In DNA form, the CDR3 reads TGCGCCAGCAGCTTGGGAGGAGCGGGGAATGAGCAGTTCTTC. This encodes CASSLGGAGNEQFF.

The V call is TRBV5-1, the J call TRBJ1-5; 11 positions match TRBD1. V gave up 3 bases and J gave up 10 bases; unmatched junction bases: 6. Germline V gene sequence: CDR1 SGHRS, CDR2 YFSETQ. There are 14 residues in the CDR3. The CDR3, as DNA: TGCGCCAGCAGCTGGGGACAGGGGGACGGTCCCCAGCATTTT. It encodes CASSWGQGDGPQHF.

J is TRBJ2-7 and V is TRBV6-5, with D perhaps matching TRBD2 (5 bases). The CDR3 has 13 residues. Germline CDR1 is MNHEY and CDR2 is SVGAGI. The V end lost 5 bases, the J end lost 1 base, and 9 bases lay between the germline ends. The CDR3 DNA sequence: TGTGCCAGCAGTACGGGATCTTCCTACGAGCAGTACTTC. Translated: CASSTGSSYEQYF.

J is TRBJ2-2 and V is TRBV2; TRBD1 is a possible D gene (5 bases). The CDR3 runs 15 residues. Germline loops: CDR1 SNHLY, CDR2 FYNNEI. Trimming took off 5 bases at V and 0 bases at J, with 10 bases between the two ends. This CDR3 reads CASSPPRANTGELFF. As DNA, the CDR3 is TGTGCCAGCAGTCCACCCAGGGCGAACACCGGGGAGCTGTTTTTT.

In this sample, this clone turned up once. The chain carries TRBV5-8 and TRBJ2-2; 9 bases align to TRBD1. From germline, CDR1 is SGHTS and CDR2 YDEGEE. J lost 1 base, V lost 2 bases, and 9 bases had no gene match. CDR3 length: 18 residues. The CDR3 region has the DNA TGTGCCAGCAGCTTCCTCATTACAGGGGGCATGAACACCGGGGAGCTGTTTTTT. Translating it yields CASSFLITGGMNTGELFF.

A remark on this clone: The same CDR3 can be traced to other DNA sequences in this sample. The chain joins TRBV18 to TRBJ2-5; no clear D gene. The V end was cut by 3 bases, the J end by 3 bases, with 2 bases between. CDR1 is KGHSH and CDR2 is LQKENI in the germline V gene. The CDR3 contains 11 residues. CDR3 DNA sequence: TGTGCCAGCTCACCTGAAGAGACCCAGTACTTC. It codes for CASSPEETQYF.

The chain links TRBV18 to TRBJ2-7; 7 bases are shared with TRBD1. There are 24 residues in the CDR3. V gave up 3 bases and J gave up 4 bases; unmatched junction bases: 36. Germline assignment: CDR1 KGHSH and CDR2 LQKENI. This CDR3 reads CASSPNDEETGTVLTDSLQYEQYF. DNA of the CDR3: TGTGCCAGCTCACCTAACGACGAAGAAACCGGGACAGTCCTGACCGACTCATTACAATACGAGCAGTACTTC. Full variable domain (outside the CDR3, taken from reference TRBV18 and TRBJ2-7): NAGVMQNPRHLVRRRGQEARLRCSPMKGHSHVYWYRQLPEEGLKFMVYLQKENIIDESGMPKERFSAEFPKEGPSILRIQQVVRGDSAAYFCASSPNDEETGTVLTDSLQYEQYFGPGTRLTVT.

The sample holds a few counts of this clone. The junction and the germline gene differ at one end; a read error may be behind it. The chain has TRBV29-1 and TRBJ1-5, with D possibly matching TRBD1 (5 bases). Germline assignment: CDR1 SQVTM and CDR2 ANQGSEA. CDR3 length: 13 amino acids. The CDR3 loop is CGVGDSLNQPQHF. The CDR3 nucleotides are TGCGGCGTGGGAGACAGCCTTAATCAGCCCCAGCATTTT.

The chain employs TRBV18 and TRBJ2-3, with 7 bases identical to TRBD1. Germline lookup yields CDR1 KGHSH and CDR2 LQKENI. Unmatched junction bases numbered 12, after V lost 3 bases and J lost 6 bases. The CDR3 runs 16 residues. CDR3 nucleotide sequence: TGTGCCAGCTCACCCCCTGGACAGGAGGTATATGATACGCAGTATTTT. It translates to CASSPPGQEVYDTQYF.

The rearrangement uses TRBV5-1 and TRBJ1-4; D remains ambiguous. V was clipped by 4 bases and J by 7 bases, with 17 bases between them. The CDR3 is 15 amino acids. CDR1 is SGHRS and CDR2 is YFSETQ in the germline V gene. CDR3 in amino acids: CASSPQPIGGEKLFF. CDR3 DNA sequence: TGCGCCAGCAGCCCCCAGCCGATTGGCGGTGAAAAACTGTTTTTT.

For this clone: This sample includes further DNA sequences coding for the same CDR3. The chain has TRBV29-1 and TRBJ1-1; D perhaps matches TRBD1 (6 bases). The CDR3 covers 13 residues. Trimming removed 6 bases at V and 0 bases at J, with 11 bases between. Looked up from germline, CDR1 is SQVTM and CDR2 is ANQGSEA. CDR3 sequence (DNA): TGCAGCGTCTCAGGGGCCTTGAACACTGAAGCTTTCTTT. Residues: CSVSGALNTEAFF.

The chain recombines TRBV7-8 with TRBJ1-4; D gene uncertain. There are 16 residues in the CDR3. The V end lost 5 bases, the J end lost 0 bases, and 13 bases lay between the germline ends. Germline V gene data show CDR1 as SGHVS and CDR2 as FQNEAQ. The CDR3 DNA reads as TGTGCCAGCAGCCTACGCTCTGTGGCAACTAATGAAAAACTGTTTTTT. Protein: CASSLRSVATNEKLFF.

The rearrangement uses TRBV28 and TRBJ2-6; perhaps TRBD1 as D (6 bases). CDR1 is MDHEN, CDR2 SYDVKM, per germline. With 1 base removed from V and 4 bases from J, the gap between germline ends came to 14 bases. CDR3 length: 17 amino acids. CDR3 loop: CASSLYMGAKGANVLTF. The CDR3 nucleotides read TGTGCCAGCAGTTTATATATGGGGGCTAAAGGGGCCAACGTCCTGACTTTC.

In its sample, this clone was seen once. J is TRBJ2-5 and V is TRBV11-3; either TRBD1 or TRBD2 may supply D (5 bases each). CDR1 and CDR2 from the germline V gene are SGHNT and YENEEA. Trimming took 1 base from V and 4 from J, leaving 16 bases between them. The CDR3 is 16 amino acids. CDR3 sequence: CASSLGDEGPRETQYF. The CDR3 DNA sequence: TGTGCCAGCAGCTTAGGGGATGAGGGACCTCGAGAGACCCAGTACTTC.

Notes on this clone: Distinct nucleotide sequences in the sample also encode this CDR3. This chain uses TRBV5-1 with TRBJ2-5; D perhaps matches TRBD2 (5 bases). CDR1 SGHRS and CDR2 YFSETQ come from the germline V gene. Trimming removed 0 bases from V and 2 bases from J, with 8 bases in between. The CDR3 runs 14 residues. CDR3 sequence reads: CASSLEGGQETQYF. The CDR3 nucleotides are TGCGCCAGCAGCTTGGAAGGCGGGCAAGAGACCCAGTACTTC.

The chain has TRBV30 and TRBJ1-1; D is undetermined. The V and J ends lost 0 bases and 5 bases respectively, with 7 bases between them. Germline CDR1 GTSNPN, CDR2 SVGIG (reference sequence). The CDR3 is 12 residues long. The CDR3 sequence: CAWSVFGTEAFF. The CDR3 DNA reads as TGTGCCTGGAGTGTATTCGGGACTGAAGCTTTCTTT.

The chain couples TRBV6-5 to TRBJ2-5, with D perhaps TRBD1 (6 bases). Germline V gives CDR1 MNHEY, CDR2 SVGAGI. V was clipped by 4 bases and J by 5 bases, with 11 bases between them. CDR3 length: 13 residues. The CDR3 nucleotides are TGTGCCAGCAGTTTTACAGGGTTGGAGACCCAGTACTTC. Its translation is CASSFTGLETQYF.

The chain couples TRBV6-5 to TRBJ2-7, with TRBD1 matching 10 bases. The CDR3 is made up of 14 amino acids. V shed 8 bases and J 1 base; nucleotides not matched to a gene: 5. CDR1 MNHEY and CDR2 SVGAGI come from the germline V gene. CDR3: CASAGTGVSYEQYF. CDR3 nucleotides: TGTGCCAGCGCCGGGACAGGGGTATCCTACGAGCAGTACTTC.

This chain uses TRBV28 with TRBJ2-4, with TRBD2 matching over 7 bases. The CDR3 runs to 13 residues. Germline V gives CDR1 MDHEN, CDR2 SYDVKM. The V segment lost 4 bases and the J segment 8 bases; nucleotides outside the gene matches: 5. The DNA for the CDR3 is TGTGCCAGCAGTTCCGGGAGGTGGGACATTCAGTACTTC. Translating gives CASSSGRWDIQYF.

This clone was observed a single time. CDR3 DNA: TGCAGCGTTGCTTGGGACAGGGGGCTTTATGGCTACACCTTC. It specifies CSVAWDRGLYGYTF. The genes are TRBV29-1 and TRBJ1-2, with TRBD1 matching over 12 bases. The CDR3 runs 14 residues. The germline V gene has CDR1 SQVTM and CDR2 ANQGSEA. The trim removed 4 bases at V and 5 bases at J, leaving 5 bases unmatched.